What follows are 2 T cell receptor beta chains derived from one specimen sequenced in a study of vaccination and CD4 T cells after COVID-19. These receptors' targets are unknown. Time point in this sample: late sampling 161 to 241 days after vaccination in a few convalescent patients. Regarding treatment: approximately nine-day PBMC culture with coronavirus spike peptide pools or control peptides (ViraFEST assay). Sequenced with the Oncomine TCR Beta short-read assay was DNA taken from cultured CD4+ T cells. TCRdb itself ran the PCR reads through MiXCR, one entry per CDR3 protein. The table shows 20,000 to 30,000 distinct CDR3 sequences, with roughly a third occurring only once. Sequenced here: CD4+ T cells from blood, cultured in vitro, sampled about 7 months after SARS-CoV-2 vaccination. These receptor sequences come from a human donor who had recovered from COVID-19.

The chain carries TRBV6-4 and TRBJ2-1; 14 bases fit TRBD2. Germline lookup yields CDR1 MRHNA and CDR2 SNTAGT. The CDR3 spans 21 residues. V lost 0 bases to trimming and J lost 0 bases; unmatched junction nucleotides: 10. DNA of the CDR3: TGTGCCAGCAGTGACTCCCCCCGGACTAGCGGGAGGACCTGCTCCTACAATGAGCAGTTCTTC. It encodes CASSDSPRTSGRTCSYNEQFF.

V is TRBV7-9 and J is TRBJ2-1; 7 nucleotides align to TRBD2. CDR3 size: 12 residues. V trimming: 7 bases; J trimming: 7 bases; junction bases outside the gene matches: 4. The germline V gene encodes CDR1 SEHNR and CDR2 FQNEAQ (reference sequence). The CDR3 here is CASTPGGNEQFF. The CDR3 DNA is TGTGCCAGCACCCCGGGAGGTAATGAGCAGTTCTTC.